These 5 T cell receptor beta chains were sequenced from one sample in a study of vaccination effects on CD4 cells after COVID-19. The method was immunoSEQ multiplex PCR; TCRdb's version includes in-frame clones alone and lacks a portion of them. Of 45,000 or so clones detected, about 78% appear once; the ten largest clones hold about 11%. For these TCRs, the target antigens are not known. Culture proceeded for about 11 days, and CD4+ T cells were then isolated. Specimen: CD4+ T cells from PBMCs cultured without peptide, collected before COVID-19 vaccination. These TCRs come from a human donor who had a prior SARS-CoV-2 infection.

The sample holds a few counts of this clone. This chain connects TRBV4-2 to TRBJ2-3, with a weak D call TRBD2 (7 bases). The CDR3 has 15 amino acids. V lost 1 base to trimming and J lost 5 bases, with 13 bases between them. Per the germline V gene, CDR1 is LGHNA and CDR2 is YNFKEQ. For the CDR3, the DNA is TGTGCCAGCAGCCAAGTGGGGGCGGGAGTAGATACGCAGTATTTT. This codes for CASSQVGAGVDTQYF.

The chain combines TRBV6-5 with TRBJ1-5, with D unresolved. V was shortened by 7 bases and J by 0 bases, with 13 bases between the two germline ends. The CDR3 sequence is 15 residues long. The V gene's germline CDR1 is MNHEY and CDR2 SVGAGI. The CDR3 region has the DNA TGTGCCAGCAAAAGACAAACTAATAGCAATCAGCCCCAGCATTTT. It specifies CASKRQTNSNQPQHF.

The rearrangement links TRBV4-2 to TRBJ2-5, with D possibly matching TRBD2 (6 bases). The CDR3 contains 14 residues. Germline CDR1 LGHNA, CDR2 YNFKEQ. Trimming removed 0 bases at V and 5 bases at J, with 10 bases between. CDR3 coding DNA: TGTGCCAGCAGCCAAGATCGGGGGAGGGAGACCCAGTACTTC. It codes for CASSQDRGRETQYF.

J is TRBJ2-5 and V is TRBV6-1; D is unresolved. The V end lost 3 bases, the J end lost 5 bases, and 10 bases lay between the germline ends. Germline V gene sequence: CDR1 MNHNS, CDR2 SASEGT. The CDR3 sequence is 13 residues long. The CDR3 region is CASSESIAETQYF. In nucleotides, the CDR3 is TGTGCCAGCAGTGAGAGTATCGCGGAGACCCAGTACTTC.

The V and J genes are TRBV9 and TRBJ2-1; 8 bases fit TRBD1. This CDR3 has 20 amino acids. Germline assignment: CDR1 SGDLS and CDR2 YYNGEE. The V and J ends lost 0 bases and 0 bases, in that order; junction bases with no gene match: 14. The CDR3 region is CASSVGVRTGKINSYNEQFF. The DNA of the CDR3 is TGTGCCAGCAGCGTAGGAGTAAGGACAGGGAAAATAAACTCCTACAATGAGCAGTTCTTC.